These 8 T cell receptor beta chains were sequenced from one sample in a study of blood T cell repertoires in COVID-19. The assay was immunoSEQ multiplex PCR, and TCRdb's table has in-frame clones only and misses some. The sample gives around 80,000 clones, 80% of which show up once; under 5.5% is in the top ten. Input material: peripheral blood. The receptors come from a woman aged 70 to 79 with acute or convalescent COVID-19.

This clone was counted a single time. The chain couples TRBV9 to TRBJ2-3; TRBD1 matches 9 bases. Germline-derived CDR1 and CDR2 are SGDLS and YYNGEE. The CDR3 runs 16 residues. With 4 bases clipped from V and 4 bases from J, the junction kept 10 bases outside the gene matches. The CDR3 reads CASSRGGDRASDTQYF. CDR3 DNA sequence: TGTGCCAGCAGCCGCGGCGGGGACAGGGCCTCAGATACGCAGTATTTT. The whole variable domain, filled in from reference TRBV9 and TRBJ2-3, reads DSGVTQTPKHLITATGQRVTLRCSPRSGDLSVYWYQQSLDQGLQFLIQYYNGEERAKGNILERFSAQQFPDLHSELNLSSLELGDSALYFCASSRGGDRASDTQYFGPGTRLTVL.

This clone was observed a handful of times. The rearrangement joins TRBV7-9 to TRBJ2-5, with D possibly TRBD2 on 6 matching bases. Trimming took off 3 bases at V and 4 bases at J, with 15 bases between the two ends. CDR1 and CDR2 (germline): SEHNR, FQNEAQ (reference sequence). CDR3 length equals 15 residues. CDR3 nucleotide sequence: TGTGCCAGCAGCTTGGGAGGAGGGGAATCAGAGACCCAGTACTTC. Its translation is CASSLGGGESETQYF.

This chain connects TRBV9 to TRBJ2-4; 9 nucleotides match TRBD2. V dropped 4 bases and J dropped 7; count of bases not matched to a gene: 12. CDR3 length: 16 residues. The germline CDR1 and CDR2 sequences are SGDLS and YYNGEE. The CDR3 DNA sequence: TGTGCCAGCAGCCCCCTTAGCGGGGGTCTCGGGAACATTCAGTACTTC. As protein: CASSPLSGGLGNIQYF.

V is TRBV6-2 or TRBV6-3 and J is TRBJ1-4; D is undetermined. The CDR3 is made up of 14 amino acids. Per germline, CDR1 MNHEY and CDR2 SVGEGT. V lost 2 bases and J lost 6, with 10 bases in between. The CDR3 DNA sequence: TGTGCCAGCAGTTACGGAGCCGGGGATGAAAAACTGTTTTTT. It encodes CASSYGAGDEKLFF.

For this clone: An end of the junction differs from the germline gene, which may be a read error. The chain links TRBV20-1 to TRBJ2-7, with 12 bases fitting TRBD2. Germline CDR1 reads DFQATT; CDR2 reads SNEGSKA (reference sequence). This CDR3 is built from 11 residues. The chain's CDR3 is CSARSLAGGVF. The DNA of the CDR3 is TGCAGTGCTAGATCTCTAGCGGGGGGGGTTTTC.

The chain has TRBV5-6 and TRBJ2-2; TRBD1 agrees at 7 bases. CDR3 length: 16 amino acids. The V segment lost 0 bases and the J segment 2 bases; nucleotides outside the gene matches: 4. From germline, CDR1 is SGHDT and CDR2 YYEEEE. The CDR3 DNA is TGTGCCAGCAGCTTGGGGCAGGGGGTCAACACCGGGGAGCTGTTTTTT. It specifies CASSLGQGVNTGELFF.

This clone was counted once. This chain uses TRBV21-1 with TRBJ2-1; the table assigns TRBD2, which was not confirmed against the DNA. TRBV21-1 is a documented pseudogene. The CDR3 spans 20 residues. DNA of the CDR3: TGTGCCAGCAGCGTGGGGGCGGCATTAGTAGGGCTAGCGGTTTACAATGAGCAGTTCTTC. Translation: CASSVGAALVGLAVYNEQFF.

The chain links TRBV3-1 (or the pseudogene TRBV3-2) to TRBJ1-6, with a possible D match to TRBD1 (5 bases). V was pared by 1 base and J by 9 bases, with 13 bases between. Germline-derived CDR1 and CDR2 are LGHDT and YNNKEL (reference sequence). The CDR3 spans 15 residues. The CDR3 bases are TGTGCCAGCAGCCAAGGTGCCGGGCAGGGTTCACCCCTCCACTTT. This sequence encodes CASSQGAGQGSPLHF.